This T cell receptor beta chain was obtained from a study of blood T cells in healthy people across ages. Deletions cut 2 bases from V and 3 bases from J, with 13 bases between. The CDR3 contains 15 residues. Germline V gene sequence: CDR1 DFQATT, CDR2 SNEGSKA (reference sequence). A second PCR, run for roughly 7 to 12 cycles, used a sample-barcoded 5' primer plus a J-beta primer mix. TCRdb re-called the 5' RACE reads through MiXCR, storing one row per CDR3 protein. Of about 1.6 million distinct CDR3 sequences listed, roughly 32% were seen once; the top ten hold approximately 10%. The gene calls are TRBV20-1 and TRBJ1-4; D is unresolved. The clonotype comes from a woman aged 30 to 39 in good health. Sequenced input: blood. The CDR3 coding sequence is TGCAGTGCTAGAACAGATAGAGCAGCTAATGAAAAACTGTTTTTT. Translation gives CSARTDRAANEKLFF.